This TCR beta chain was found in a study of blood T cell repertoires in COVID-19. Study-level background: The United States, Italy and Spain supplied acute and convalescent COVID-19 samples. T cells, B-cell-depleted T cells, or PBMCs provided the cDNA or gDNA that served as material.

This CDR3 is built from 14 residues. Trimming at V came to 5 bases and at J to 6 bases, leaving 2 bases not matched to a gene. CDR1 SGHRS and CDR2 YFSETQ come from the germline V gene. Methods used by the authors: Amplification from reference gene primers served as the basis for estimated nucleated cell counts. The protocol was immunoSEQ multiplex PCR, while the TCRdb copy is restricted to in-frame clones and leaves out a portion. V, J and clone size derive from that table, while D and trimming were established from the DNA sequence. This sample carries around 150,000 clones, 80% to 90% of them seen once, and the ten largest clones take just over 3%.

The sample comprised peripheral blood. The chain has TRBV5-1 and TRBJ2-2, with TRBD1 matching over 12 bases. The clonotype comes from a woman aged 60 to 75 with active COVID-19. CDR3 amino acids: CASRRDRGPGELFF. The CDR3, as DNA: TGCGCCAGCAGGAGGGACAGGGGGCCCGGGGAGCTGTTTTTT.